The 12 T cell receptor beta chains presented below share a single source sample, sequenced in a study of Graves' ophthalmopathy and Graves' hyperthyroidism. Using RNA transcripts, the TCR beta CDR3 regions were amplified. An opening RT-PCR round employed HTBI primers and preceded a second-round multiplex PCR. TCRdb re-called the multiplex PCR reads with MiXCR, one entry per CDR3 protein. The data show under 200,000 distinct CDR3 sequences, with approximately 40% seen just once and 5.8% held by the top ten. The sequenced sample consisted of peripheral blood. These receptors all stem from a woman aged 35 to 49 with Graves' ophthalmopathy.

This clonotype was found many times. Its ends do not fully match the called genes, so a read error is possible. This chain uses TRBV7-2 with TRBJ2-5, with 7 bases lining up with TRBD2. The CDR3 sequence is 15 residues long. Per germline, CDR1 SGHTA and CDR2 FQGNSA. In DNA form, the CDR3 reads TGTGCCAGCAGCTTAGACCCAAGGAGCGGGGCCGGGGGAGAATTC. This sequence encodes CASSLDPRSGAGGEF.

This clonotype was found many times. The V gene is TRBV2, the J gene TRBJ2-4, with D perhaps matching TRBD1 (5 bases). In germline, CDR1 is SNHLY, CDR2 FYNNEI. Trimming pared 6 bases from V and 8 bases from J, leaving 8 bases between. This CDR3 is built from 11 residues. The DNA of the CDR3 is TGTGCCAGCAGGACAGTGGACATTCAGTACTTC. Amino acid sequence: CASRTVDIQYF.

CDR3 protein: CASSLVRGADYEQYF. DNA for the CDR3: TGTGCCAGCAGCTTAGTTAGGGGAGCCGATTACGAGCAGTACTTC. The chain couples TRBV3-1 to TRBJ2-5; D possibly uses TRBD1 or TRBD2 (5 bases each). TRBJ2-7 matches the DNA end more closely, so the J call is doubtful. CDR1 and CDR2 from the germline V gene are LGHDT and YNNKEL (reference sequence). The CDR3 consists of 15 residues.

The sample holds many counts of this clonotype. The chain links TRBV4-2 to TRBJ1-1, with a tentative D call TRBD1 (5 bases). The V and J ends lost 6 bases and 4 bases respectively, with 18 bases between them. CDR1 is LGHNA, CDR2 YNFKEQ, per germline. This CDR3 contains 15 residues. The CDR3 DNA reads TGTGCCAGCAGGACAGAGAGGGTGGGGAGCACTGAAGCTTTCTTT. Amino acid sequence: CASRTERVGSTEAFF.

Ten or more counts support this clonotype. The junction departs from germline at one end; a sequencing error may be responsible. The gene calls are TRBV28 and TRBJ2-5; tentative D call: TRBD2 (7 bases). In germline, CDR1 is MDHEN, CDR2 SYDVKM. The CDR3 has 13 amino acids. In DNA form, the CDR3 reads TGTGCCAGCATACAGGGAGGGCGAGAGGCCCAGTACTTC. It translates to CASIQGGREAQYF. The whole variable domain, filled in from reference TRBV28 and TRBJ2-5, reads DVKVTQSSRYLVKRTGEKVFLECVQDMDHENMFWYRQDPGLGLRLIYFSYDVKMKEKGDIPEGYSVSREKKERFSLILESASTNQTSMYLCASIQGGREAQYFGPGTRLLVL.

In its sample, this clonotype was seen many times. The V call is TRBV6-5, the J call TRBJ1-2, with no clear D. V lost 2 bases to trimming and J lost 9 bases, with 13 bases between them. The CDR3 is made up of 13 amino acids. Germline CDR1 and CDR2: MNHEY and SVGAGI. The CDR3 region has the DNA TGTGCCAGCAGTTACGGGTTTCCCGATAGCTACACCTTC. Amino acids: CASSYGFPDSYTF.

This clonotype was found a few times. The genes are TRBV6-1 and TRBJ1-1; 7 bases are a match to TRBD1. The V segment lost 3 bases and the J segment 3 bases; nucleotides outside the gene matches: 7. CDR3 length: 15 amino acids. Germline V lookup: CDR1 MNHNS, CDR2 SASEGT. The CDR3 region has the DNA TGTGCCAGCAGTGAGGGCCCAGGGGGTTACACTGAAGCTTTCTTT. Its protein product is CASSEGPGGYTEAFF.

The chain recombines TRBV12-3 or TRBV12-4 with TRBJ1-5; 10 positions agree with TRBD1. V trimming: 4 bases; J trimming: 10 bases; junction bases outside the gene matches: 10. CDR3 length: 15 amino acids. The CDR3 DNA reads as TGTGCCAGCAGTTCAGGACAGGGGGTCAATATTCCCCAGCATTTT. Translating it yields CASSSGQGVNIPQHF.

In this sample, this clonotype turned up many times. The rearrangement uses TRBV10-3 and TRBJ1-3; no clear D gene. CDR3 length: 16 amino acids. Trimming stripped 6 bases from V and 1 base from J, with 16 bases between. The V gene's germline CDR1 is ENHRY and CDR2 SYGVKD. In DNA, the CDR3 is TGTGCCATCAGCCCCGGGCAGATTAATTCTGGAAACACCATATATTTT. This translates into CAISPGQINSGNTIYF.

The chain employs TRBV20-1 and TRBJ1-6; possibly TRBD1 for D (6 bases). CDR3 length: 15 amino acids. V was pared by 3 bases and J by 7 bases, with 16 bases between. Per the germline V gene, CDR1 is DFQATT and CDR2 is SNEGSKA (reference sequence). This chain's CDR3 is CSASGGAGTNSPLHF. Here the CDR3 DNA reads TGCAGTGCTAGCGGGGGGGCAGGGACAAATTCACCCCTCCACTTT.

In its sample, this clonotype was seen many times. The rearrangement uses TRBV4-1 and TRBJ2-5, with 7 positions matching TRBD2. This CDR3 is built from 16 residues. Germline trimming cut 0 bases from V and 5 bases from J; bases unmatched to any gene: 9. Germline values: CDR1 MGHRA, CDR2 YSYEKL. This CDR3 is CASSQDRREMVETQYF. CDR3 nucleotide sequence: TGCGCCAGCAGCCAAGATAGGCGGGAGATGGTCGAGACCCAGTACTTC.

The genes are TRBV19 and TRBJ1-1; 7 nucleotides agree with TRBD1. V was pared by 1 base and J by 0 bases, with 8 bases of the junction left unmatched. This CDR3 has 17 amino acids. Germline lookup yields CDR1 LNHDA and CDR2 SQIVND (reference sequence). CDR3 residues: CASSIGYRGIMNTEAFF. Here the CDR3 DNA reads TGTGCCAGTAGTATAGGGTACAGGGGAATCATGAACACTGAAGCTTTCTTT.